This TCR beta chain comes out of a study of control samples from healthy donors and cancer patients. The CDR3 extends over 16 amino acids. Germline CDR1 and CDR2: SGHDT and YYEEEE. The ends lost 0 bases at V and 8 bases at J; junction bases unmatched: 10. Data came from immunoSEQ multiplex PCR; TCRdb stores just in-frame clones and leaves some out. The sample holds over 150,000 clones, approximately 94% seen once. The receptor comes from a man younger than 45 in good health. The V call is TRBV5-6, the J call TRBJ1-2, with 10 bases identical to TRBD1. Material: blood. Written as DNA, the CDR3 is TGTGCCAGCAGCTTGGGGGACCGGGACAGGGGTTACGGCTACACCTTC. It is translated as CASSLGDRDRGYGYTF.